The 8 T cell receptor beta chains reported below all come from one sample, sequenced in a study of cytomegalovirus exposure and HLA in healthy donors. Generated by immunoSEQ multiplex PCR, the TCRdb table keeps only in-frame clones and is missing some. The table records around 80,000 clones, approximately 96% of them present only once. The specimen sequenced was PBMCs. The receptors shown here come from a woman between 18 and 29 years old in good health and CMV-seronegative.

The chain is built from TRBV4-1 and TRBJ1-5, with 7 bases fitting TRBD1. V was pared by 0 bases and J by 7 bases, with 6 bases of the junction left unmatched. Germline lookup yields CDR1 MGHRA and CDR2 YSYEKL. The CDR3 contains 15 residues. CDR3: CASSQDQPRGQPQHF. The CDR3 nucleotides are TGCGCCAGCAGCCAAGATCAGCCCAGGGGGCAGCCCCAGCATTTT.

Details on this clone: Other DNA sequences in this specimen translate into the identical CDR3. The chain employs TRBV6-5 and TRBJ1-2; perhaps TRBD1 as D (5 bases). The CDR3 is 13 residues long. V was trimmed by 0 bases and J by 4 bases, leaving 6 bases between them. In germline, CDR1 is MNHEY, CDR2 SVGAGI. This chain's CDR3 is CASSYSGGYGYTF. In DNA form, the CDR3 reads TGTGCCAGCAGTTACTCGGGGGGCTATGGCTACACCTTC.

The DNA for the CDR3 is TGTGCCAGCAGGTGGGGAGCCTATGGCTACACCTTC. It yields the protein CASRWGAYGYTF. V is TRBV6-5 and J is TRBJ1-2; D ambiguous. Germline V CDR1 and CDR2: MNHEY, SVGAGI. The length of the CDR3 is 12 residues. V lost 6 bases and J 4 bases, leaving 9 bases between the germline ends.

The V gene is TRBV25-1, the J gene TRBJ2-7; 9 bases are a match to TRBD1. V lost 4 bases, J lost 4 bases, and 11 bases stayed unmatched. CDR3 size: 16 residues. CDR1 is MGHDK, CDR2 SYGVNS, per germline. The CDR3 loop reads CASSAPIGQGTYEQYF. CDR3 sequence (DNA): TGTGCCAGCAGTGCCCCGATTGGACAGGGGACTTACGAGCAGTACTTC.

On this clone: A junction end diverges from the germline sequence, so it may reflect a read error. V and J are TRBV5-1 and TRBJ2-2; 9 bases match TRBD2. Germline CDR1 and CDR2: SGHRS and YFSETQ. CDR3 length: 16 residues. CDR3 in amino acids: CASTLPGTSRTGELFF. CDR3 DNA sequence: TGCGCCAGCACCTTGCCCGGGACTAGCCGGACCGGGGAGCTGTTTTTT. Combining the CDR3 with reference TRBV5-1 and TRBJ2-2 gives the whole variable domain KAGVTQTPRYLIKTRGQQVTLSCSPISGHRSVSWYQQTPGQGLQFLFEYFSETQRNKGNFPGRFSGRQFSNSRSEMNVSTLELGDSALYLCASTLPGTSRTGELFFGEGSRLTVL.

The gene calls are TRBV7-6 and TRBJ2-7; D gene ambiguous. There are 13 residues in the CDR3. Germline values: CDR1 SGHVS, CDR2 FNYEAQ. Trimming removed 2 bases from V and 4 bases from J, with 9 bases in between. The CDR3 loop is CASSLSPFYEQYF. CDR3 nucleotide sequence: TGTGCCAGCAGCTTATCCCCCTTTTACGAGCAGTACTTC.

The V gene is TRBV5-8, the J gene TRBJ1-1; 9 nucleotides agree with TRBD1. V trimming: 1 base; J trimming: 10 bases; junction bases outside the gene matches: 11. Germline-derived CDR1 and CDR2 are SGHTS and YDEGEE. The CDR3 sequence is 15 residues long. In DNA, the CDR3 is TGTGCCAGCAGCTTGTTAGTTGGGACAGGGTCCAGAGCTTTCTTT. It encodes CASSLLVGTGSRAFF. Based on the CDR3 plus reference TRBV5-8 and TRBJ1-1, the full variable domain is EAGVTQSPTHLIKTRGQQATLRCSPISGHTSVYWYQQALGLGLQFLLWYDEGEERNRGNFPPRFSGRQFPNYSSELNVNALELEDSALYLCASSLLVGTGSRAFFGQGTRLTVV.

This clone was counted between two and nine times. The chain uses TRBV5-8 and TRBJ2-7; D is perhaps TRBD2 (5 bases). Trimming stripped 4 bases from V and 5 bases from J, with 7 bases between. CDR1 is SGHTS, CDR2 YDEGEE, per germline. The CDR3 is 11 residues long. CDR3 sequence (DNA): TGTGCCAGCAGCCTACTAGACGAGCAGTACTTC. It yields the protein CASSLLDEQYF.